This TCR beta chain was recovered during a study of lymphopenia after photon versus proton radiotherapy. Study outcomes and limitations: Relative stability marked proton patients; photon patients lost diversity and naive cells. Authors raise, but do not show, better survival with proton therapy. A bigger post-nadir fall in TCR diversity correlated inversely with survival time in deceased patients. Post-nadir diversity loss with photons came from oligoclonal expansion, particularly CD8+ Temra cells.

CDR1 SGHVT and CDR2 SQSDAQ come from the germline V gene. The CDR3 contains 14 residues. V shed 3 bases and J shed 5 bases, with 14 bases lying between them. Profiling relied on immunoSEQ multiplex PCR, and the TCRdb table lists in-frame clones only, not all of them. The sample records 55,000 to 70,000 clones, roughly 91% being singletons. In its sample, this clone was seen once. Its matching antigen is unknown. Sequenced material: peripheral blood, taken from a patient treated with photon-based radiotherapy. The chain recombines TRBV7-4 with TRBJ2-7; the D gene is possibly TRBD1 (5 bases). The sequence derives from a woman between 65 and 79 years old with pancreatic cancer. CDR3 nucleotide sequence: TGTGCCAGCAGCTTGTCCCTCCAGGGCCACGAGCAGTACTTC. This sequence encodes CASSLSLQGHEQYF. The full variable domain, rest sourced from reference TRBV7-4 and TRBJ2-7, is GAGVSQSPRYKVAKRGRDVALRCDSISGHVTLYWYRQTLGQGSEVLTYSQSDAQRDKSGRPSGRFSAERPERSVSTLKIQRTEQGDSAVYLCASSLSLQGHEQYFGPGTRLTVT.